This TCR beta chain appears in the sequencing data of a study of T cells in Graves' hyperthyroidism and ophthalmopathy (dated by TCRdb to about 2019). As for the study more broadly: To identify TCR V-J signatures that set the groups apart, the researchers used a discovery cohort of 100 patients, made up of 43 with Graves' ophthalmopathy and some 55 with stable Graves' hyperthyroidism. The paper describes TCR Vbeta CDR3 sequencing of more than 120 peripheral blood samples, made up of approximately 40 ophthalmopathy patients, 70 to 75 hyperthyroidism patients and 17 progressor patients. After blood sampling, hyperthyroidism patients were treated with methimazole at a starting dose of 30 mg daily, and ophthalmopathy patients were treated with high-dose intravenous methylprednisolone. Prospective prediction of ophthalmopathy was tested in an independent validation cohort of fewer than 20 hyperthyroidism patients and some 17 patients who later progressed to ophthalmopathy. In more than 5 Graves' hyperthyroidism patients, the study also compared T-cell repertoires from thyroid tissue with T-cell repertoires from blood. The roughly 94 discovery patients were randomly divided into training and test sets at a 7:3 ratio.

The CDR3 numbers 16 residues from cysteine through phenylalanine. This entry keeps only the CDR3 DNA: 48 bases, framed from base 1. The germline V gene (reference sequence) yields DFQATT for CDR1 and SNEGSKA for CDR2. The V end loses 6 bases and the J end loses 7 bases, and a stretch of 28 bases separates them. This clonotype was seen ten or more times. Its antigen target is currently unknown. No base-level quality is on record; no much larger clone is a single base apart. Exclusion was applied to patients with uncontrolled infections, other autoimmune diseases, pregnancy or lactation. Diagnoses were established on the basis of clinical symptoms, serum thyroxine and TRAb, thyroid ultrasound, and orbital computed tomography. Total RNA was extracted using Trizol reagent, and RNA quality was assessed on an Agilent 2100 Bioanalyzer. General study outcomes and caveats: Most expanded thyroid clonotypes (frequency above 0.001) were also found in blood, which suggests that blood repertoires may mirror thyroid immune responses. No statistical method was used to fix the sample size in advance, and group allocation was not hidden from the investigators. In validation, the model predicted progression to ophthalmopathy a median of around six months before onset, with roughly 70% sensitivity and just under 75% specificity. Ophthalmopathy was separated from stable hyperthyroidism by a 13 V-J signature model, with just over 85% sensitivity and approximately 84% specificity obtained in cross-validation and 80%/75% obtained in testing.

Amplification of TCR beta CDR3 regions was carried out from RNA transcripts. The first round of RT-PCR for the TCR CDR3 was performed with the HTBI primer set and the Qiagen OneStep RT-PCR kit. Libraries were constructed in a second round of multiplex PCR, after which size selection and purification were carried out. Paired-end sequencing of the libraries was performed with 100 bp reads on an Illumina HiSeq2000. In the paper's pipeline: Raw data were processed with SOAPnuke, discarding reads with adapters, uncalled bases, mean Phred below 15, or no exact constant-primer or identifier match. COPE v1.2.5 was used to merge high-quality paired reads, and clonotypes were defined as unique nucleotide sequences. MiTCR v1.1 was used to align the clonotypes against IMGT TRBV, TRBD and TRBJ reference segments. Analysis was restricted to V-J combinations with a frequency above 0.0001, which covered 99.2% of repertoires. A TCS score was defined as the ratio of F50 (clonal expansion) to E x V (chaos), with BLOSUM62-based TCRdist applied between CDR3 peptides within each V-J. Welch's t-statistics and random forest reduced approximately 520 V-J features to 13, which were used in a naive Bayes classifier (R e1071). The similarity between thyroid and blood repertoires was quantified using the Morisita-Horn index. TCRdb handled the public reads itself, with Q25 trimming in fastp and clone calling in MiXCR, and kept productive beta chains. Every distinct CDR3 protein forms one entry, paired with its most common genes and DNA. V and J calls and clone size were set by TCRdb, not the authors. The sample table shows roughly 570,000 distinct CDR3 sequences, and more than 45% are seen once. The ten top clones hold 15% to 20% of the sample.

This TCR was recovered from an adult woman with Graves' disease, either hyperthyroidism or ophthalmopathy (not recorded which). The receptor chain draws on TRBV20-1 and TRBJ2-7, with TRBD1 perhaps the D gene, on 6 matching bases. Sample: peripheral blood or thyroid tissue (not recorded which). The CDR3 region reads CSATRRGGTSVWEQYF. The nucleotides read TGCAGTGCCACCCGCAGGGGTGGGACATCTGTGTGGGAGCAGTACTTC.